These T cell receptor beta chains were read from a single sample in a study of blood T cell repertoires in COVID-19. The assay was immunoSEQ multiplex PCR, and TCRdb's table has in-frame clones only and misses some. The table has under 200,000 clones, roughly 80% seen once; the top ten hold almost 6%. The sample was peripheral blood. Receptors originate from a woman aged 40-49 years with COVID-19, enrolled during active disease. Both conserved end residues are part of each CDR3. A D gene is named only where the DNA matches it firmly. Not all rows give a size; the values are once, few, many and, for expanded clones, a class.

CDR3 protein | CDR3 DNA | J gene | D gene | clone size | V gene
CASSYGSGPSGNTIYF | TGTGCCAGCAGTTACGGGTCAGGGCCCTCTGGAAACACCATATATTTT | TRBJ1-3 | NA | NA | TRBV6-6
CASSQGADNTGELFF | TGTGCCAGCAGCCAAGGGGCTGACAACACCGGGGAGCTGTTTTTT | TRBJ2-2 | NA | NA | TRBV5-4
CASSPPRGHVNTEAFF | TGTGCCAGCAGCCCTCCCCGAGGACACGTGAACACTGAAGCTTTCTTT | TRBJ1-1 | NA | NA | TRBV27
CASRVGSGNTGELFF | TGTGCCAGCAGGGTAGGGAGCGGGAACACCGGGGAGCTGTTTTTT | TRBJ2-2 | NA | NA | TRBV2
CASSQGLGTSGRRETQYF | TGTGCCAGCAGCCAAGGGTTAGGGACTAGCGGGAGAAGAGAGACCCAGTACTTC | TRBJ2-5 | TRBD2 | NA | TRBV3-1/TRBV3-2
CASSLRGPTNTGELFF | TGTGCCAGCAGCTTAAGGGGGCCCACGAACACCGGGGAGCTGTTTTTT | TRBJ2-2 | TRBD1 | NA | TRBV7-9
CASSLSQGASDTQYF | TGTGCCAGCAGCTTAAGCCAGGGGGCATCAGATACGCAGTATTTT | TRBJ2-3 | TRBD1 | once | TRBV7-9
CASSGLTGGSEQYF | TGTGCCAGCAGTGGGTTGACAGGGGGCTCCGAGCAGTACTTC | TRBJ2-7 | TRBD1 | once | TRBV25-1
CASSQEWGTGGGTQYF | TGTGCCAGCAGCCAAGAATGGGGGACAGGGGGCGGGACCCAGTACTTC | TRBJ2-5 | TRBD1 | NA | TRBV4-2
CASSVGGTSIYGYTF | TGTGCCAGCAGCGTAGGGGGGACAAGCATCTATGGCTACACCTTC | TRBJ1-2 | NA | NA | TRBV9
CASGRDITDTQYF | TGTGCCAGCGGGAGGGATATCACAGATACGCAGTATTTT | TRBJ2-3 | TRBD2 | NA | TRBV11-3
CASRDRRSNQPQHF | TGTGCCAGTAGGGACAGGAGAAGCAATCAGCCCCAGCATTTT | TRBJ1-5 | TRBD1 | many | TRBV19
CASNQGEFSGNTIYF | TGTGCCAGCAACCAAGGGGAATTCTCTGGAAACACCATATATTTT | TRBJ1-3 | NA | NA | TRBV2
CSVIKGRTGELFF | TGCAGCGTTATCAAGGGGCGAACCGGGGAGCTGTTTTTT | TRBJ2-2 | NA | NA | TRBV29-1
CASSLVQGQETQYF | TGTGCCAGCAGCTTAGTACAGGGCCAAGAGACCCAGTACTTC | TRBJ2-5 | NA | NA | TRBV11-2
CASSLEGRVGEAFF | TGTGCCAGCAGCCTTGAAGGGAGGGTTGGTGAAGCTTTCTTT | TRBJ1-1 | NA | NA | TRBV3-1/TRBV3-2
CASSQDLRGYGYTF | TGTGCCAGCAGCCAAGATCTTAGGGGCTATGGCTACACCTTC | TRBJ1-2 | NA | NA | TRBV3-1/TRBV3-2
CATSPAGVSTDTQYF | TGTGCCACCAGCCCAGCGGGGGTTAGCACAGATACGCAGTATTTT | TRBJ2-3 | TRBD2 | NA | TRBV15
CASSYGGNYGYTF | TGTGCCAGCAGTTACGGGGGGAACTATGGCTACACCTTC | TRBJ1-2 | NA | NA | TRBV6-5
CASSQNTPGVAQYF | TGTGCCAGCAGTCAGAACACACCCGGGGTTGCCCAGTACTTC | TRBJ2-5 | NA | NA | TRBV6-5
CASSRGQGALHEKLFF | TGCGCCAGCAGTCGCGGACAGGGGGCTTTGCATGAAAAACTGTTTTTT | TRBJ1-4 | TRBD1 | NA | TRBV23-1
CASSLGQGSWGYTF | TGTGCCAGCAGTCTCGGACAGGGGTCTTGGGGCTACACCTTC | TRBJ1-2 | TRBD1 | NA | TRBV27
CASSLGGTIRADTQYF | TGTGCCAGCAGCTTAGGGGGTACGATCAGGGCAGATACGCAGTATTTT | TRBJ2-3 | NA | NA | TRBV11-3
CASNRTEAFF | TGTGCCAGCAACCGGACTGAAGCTTTCTTT | TRBJ1-1 | NA | NA | TRBV6-5
CASSPFPGYGYTF | TGTGCCAGCAGTCCTTTCCCGGGATATGGCTACACCTTC | TRBJ1-2 | NA | NA | TRBV27
CASSLDTYGYTF | TGCGCCAGCAGCTTGGACACGTATGGCTACACCTTC | TRBJ1-2 | NA | NA | TRBV5-1
CATSRDNPGGGEKLFF | TGTGCCACCAGCAGAGATAACCCGGGGGGGGGTGAAAAACTGTTTTTT | TRBJ1-4 | NA | NA | TRBV15
CASSPGQGAHEQYF | TGTGCCAGCTCACCCGGACAGGGGGCCCACGAGCAGTACTTC | TRBJ2-7 | TRBD1 | once | TRBV18
CASSLAVGTGRNQYF | TGTGCCAGCAGCTTGGCGGTCGGGACAGGGAGGAACCAGTACTTC | TRBJ2-5 | TRBD1 | NA | TRBV5-6
CASSRERLAGVSMFKNIQYF | TGTGCCAGCAGCCGCGAGCGGCTAGCGGGAGTTTCGATGTTCAAAAACATTCAGTACTTC | TRBJ2-4 | TRBD2 | few | TRBV4-2
CSASWDRGRGGYTF | TGCAGTGCTAGTTGGGACAGGGGGCGCGGGGGCTACACCTTC | TRBJ1-2 | TRBD1 | NA | TRBV20-1
CASSLIAADTQYF | TGTGCCAGCAGCTTAATTGCAGCAGATACGCAGTATTTT | TRBJ2-3 | NA | NA | TRBV7-3
CASSADSSGANVLTF | TGTGCCAGCAGCGCGGACAGCAGTGGGGCCAACGTCCTGACTTTC | TRBJ2-6 | NA | NA | TRBV5-4
CASSHVPGASYNEQFF | TGTGCCAGCAGCCACGTACCGGGAGCGTCCTACAATGAGCAGTTCTTC | TRBJ2-1 | NA | once | TRBV4-2
CASSLKICGYTF | TGTGCCAGCAGCCTTAAAATATGTGGCTACACCTTC | TRBJ1-2 | NA | NA | TRBV21-1
CASSRDRGVDTIYF | TGTGCCAGCAGCCGGGACAGGGGGGTAGACACCATATATTTT | TRBJ1-3 | TRBD1 | NA | TRBV6-5
CASSYAGTGGGDEQFF | TGTGCCAGCAGTTACGCTGGGACAGGGGGTGGGGATGAGCAGTTCTTC | TRBJ2-1 | TRBD1 | NA | TRBV6-2/TRBV6-3
CASSLAGTAVSYEQYF | TGTGCCAGCAGTTTAGCCGGGACAGCGGTCTCCTACGAGCAGTACTTC | TRBJ2-7 | TRBD1 | NA | TRBV6-5
CSSAASNEQFF | TGCAGCTCCGCGGCCAGCAATGAGCAGTTCTTC | TRBJ2-1 | NA | NA | TRBV29-1
CASRPTGQGSYEQYF | TGTGCCAGCAGACCCACCGGACAGGGAAGCTACGAGCAGTACTTC | TRBJ2-7 | TRBD1 | NA | TRBV28
CATRQGMGNTEAFF | TGTGCCACCAGACAGGGGATGGGGAACACTGAAGCTTTCTTT | TRBJ1-1 | TRBD1 | NA | TRBV6-5
CASSWGRGLNEQFF | TGTGCCAGCAGTTGGGGCAGGGGGTTGAATGAGCAGTTCTTC | TRBJ2-1 | TRBD1 | NA | TRBV6-2/TRBV6-3
CASSRGENQPQHF | TGTGCCAGCAGCCGGGGGGAGAATCAGCCCCAGCATTTT | TRBJ1-5 | NA | NA | TRBV3-1/TRBV3-2
CASSHGLAGRETQYF | TGTGCCAGCAGCCACGGACTAGCGGGGAGGGAGACCCAGTACTTC | TRBJ2-5 | TRBD2 | few | TRBV9
CASSGEQGEAFF | TGTGCCAGTAGCGGGGAACAGGGAGAAGCTTTCTTT | TRBJ1-1 | NA | few | TRBV19
CASSLTGVYNEQFF | TGTGCCAGCAGTTTGACAGGGGTTTACAATGAGCAGTTCTTC | TRBJ2-1 | TRBD1 | NA | TRBV27
CASSLAWGQLYNEQFF | TGCGCCAGCAGCTTGGCCTGGGGACAGCTATACAATGAGCAGTTCTTC | TRBJ2-1 | TRBD1 | few | TRBV5-1
CASGEFRNNEQFF | TGCGCCAGCGGTGAATTCAGAAACAATGAGCAGTTCTTC | TRBJ2-1 | NA | NA | TRBV23-1
CASSGRGNTEAFF | TGTGCTAGTAGCGGTCGGGGGAACACTGAAGCTTTCTTT | TRBJ1-1 | NA | NA | TRBV12-5
CASGRQGKAYEQYF | TGTGCTAGTGGCAGACAGGGGAAAGCCTACGAGCAGTACTTC | TRBJ2-7 | TRBD1 | NA | TRBV12-5